Listed below are T cell receptor beta chains from one sample, sequenced in a study of OX40 agonist ivuxolimab in advanced cancers. Assay used: immunoSEQ multiplex PCR; TCRdb lists only in-frame clones, some missing. Of 80,000 to 100,000 clones in the sample, approximately 87% are singletons; the top ten hold around 6%. The material sequenced was CD4+ or CD8+ T cells sorted from blood, taken in a trial of the OX40 agonist ivuxolimab. The receptors come from an adult with an advanced solid tumor such as melanoma, head and neck, liver or kidney cancer. Each CDR3 is given with its conserved first and last residue. A D gene is named only where the DNA matches it firmly. Clone size appears in some rows only: once, few, many, or a class for an expanded clone.

>TRBJ2-7|16|-|TRBD1|TRBV7-8
CASSFRTGDGSYEQYF
TGTGCCAGCAGCTTCCGGACAGGGGATGGGTCCTACGAGCAGTACTTC
>TRBJ1-6|15|-|-|TRBV11-2
CASSLDIGVNSPLHF
TGTGCCAGCAGCTTAGATATAGGGGTTAATTCACCCCTCCACTTT
>TRBJ1-1|13|-|-|TRBV7-9
CASSLAGDTEAFF
TGTGCCAGCAGCCTCGCTGGGGACACTGAAGCTTTCTTT
>TRBJ2-7|15|-|-|TRBV7-9
CASSKGPGPTYEQYF
TGTGCCAGCAGCAAAGGGCCGGGGCCCACCTACGAGCAGTACTTC
>TRBJ2-1|18|-|-|TRBV7-3
CASSSGTGLSSSYNEQFF
TGTGCCAGCAGCTCGGGAACGGGACTCTCGAGCTCCTACAATGAGCAGTTCTTC
>TRBJ1-3|15|-|-|TRBV7-9
CASSKGILSGNTIYF
TGTGCCAGCAGCAAAGGGATTCTCTCTGGAAACACCATATATTTT
>TRBJ2-1|13|-|-|TRBV6-1
CASPEGDDNEQFF
TGTGCCAGCCCGGAAGGGGATGACAATGAGCAGTTCTTC
>TRBJ1-5|15|-|TRBD1|TRBV19
CASNRDSGLDQPQHF
TGTGCCAGCAACCGGGACAGCGGCCTGGATCAGCCCCAGCATTTT
>TRBJ1-1|14|-|-|TRBV5-4
CASSLGGRNTEAFF
TGTGCCAGCAGCTTGGGGGGGAGGAACACTGAAGCTTTCTTT
>TRBJ2-1|15|-|TRBD2|TRBV7-8
CASRLTSGTYNEQFF
TGTGCCAGCAGACTGACTAGCGGAACCTACAATGAGCAGTTCTTC
>TRBJ2-5|14|-|TRBD2|TRBV7-2
CASAWGGVQETQYF
TGTGCCAGCGCGTGGGGAGGGGTCCAAGAGACCCAGTACTTC
>TRBJ1-1|14|-|-|TRBV2
CASRKELPNTEAFF
TGTGCCAGCAGGAAGGAGTTACCGAACACTGAAGCTTTCTTT
>TRBJ2-1|15|-|-|TRBV7-9
CASSSLEHRGSEQFF
TGTGCCAGCAGCTCCCTAGAGCACCGAGGAAGTGAGCAGTTCTTC
>TRBJ1-1|13|-|-|TRBV7-8
CASAGSKNTEAFF
TGTGCCAGCGCGGGAAGTAAGAACACTGAAGCTTTCTTT
>TRBJ1-3|18|-|-|TRBV14
CASSPQRGERSSGNTIYF
TGTGCCAGCAGCCCCCAAAGGGGAGAGAGGAGCTCTGGAAACACCATATATTTT
>TRBJ2-7|15|-|-|TRBV5-1
CASSLGGTAGYEQYF
TGCGCCAGCAGCTTGGGAGGGACAGCGGGCTACGAGCAGTACTTC
>TRBJ1-1|12|few|-|TRBV6-5
CASSSMYTEAFF
TGTGCCAGCAGCTCTATGTACACTGAAGCTTTCTTT
>TRBJ2-7|16|-|TRBD1|TRBV5-4
CASSTAPTGGSYEQYF
TGTGCCAGCAGCACCGCCCCGACAGGGGGTTCCTACGAGCAGTACTTC
>TRBJ1-1|15|-|-|TRBV7-8
CASSLAQGKGTEAFF
TGTGCCAGCAGCTTAGCGCAGGGTAAAGGGACTGAAGCTTTCTTT
>TRBJ2-7|17|once|-|TRBV12-5
CASDSPLGHPSSYEQYF
TGTGCTAGTGATTCACCCCTCGGGCACCCCAGCTCCTACGAGCAGTACTTC
>TRBJ2-6|13|once|-|TRBV9
CASSVTGANVLTF
TGTGCCAGCAGCGTAACAGGGGCCAACGTCCTGACTTTC
>TRBJ1-2|13|-|TRBD1|TRBV13
CASSPDRRNGYTF
TGTGCCAGCAGCCCGGACAGGAGGAATGGCTACACCTTC
>TRBJ2-7|16|-|TRBD1|TRBV5-1
CASSLAQQGAGYEQYF
TGCGCCAGCAGCTTGGCACAACAGGGGGCAGGGTACGAGCAGTACTTC
>TRBJ2-5|14|-|TRBD1|TRBV6-5
CASRATGGQETQYF
TGTGCCAGCAGAGCAACAGGGGGACAAGAGACCCAGTACTTC
>TRBJ2-1|14|-|TRBD1|TRBV5-1
CASSGGQGMHEQFF
TGCGCCAGCAGCGGGGGACAGGGGATGCATGAGCAGTTCTTC
>TRBJ1-4|14|-|-|TRBV5-1
CASSFGTSNEKLFF
TGCGCCAGCAGCTTCGGGACATCTAATGAAAAACTGTTTTTT
>TRBJ2-1|18|-|TRBD2|TRBV29-1
CSVVDLAGGQGDYNEQFF
TGCAGCGTTGTAGACCTAGCGGGAGGTCAAGGGGATTACAATGAGCAGTTCTTC
>TRBJ1-1|12|few|-|TRBV4-1
CASSQGDLEAFF
TGCGCCAGCAGCCAAGGGGACCTTGAAGCTTTCTTT
>TRBJ2-3|15|-|-|TRBV11-3
CASSSSAGSTDTQYF
TGTGCCAGCAGCTCCTCTGCCGGTAGCACAGATACGCAGTATTTT
>TRBJ1-5|17|-|-|TRBV2
CASSVSPGSGGNQPQHF
TGTGCCAGCAGTGTCAGTCCGGGATCGGGGGGCAATCAGCCCCAGCATTTT
>TRBJ1-1|14|-|-|TRBV6-5
CASTWGQGNTEAFF
TGTGCCAGCACGTGGGGCCAGGGGAACACTGAAGCTTTCTTT
>TRBJ2-7|13|-|-|TRBV7-2
CASSLAPEYEQYF
TGTGCCAGCAGCTTAGCCCCGGAATACGAGCAGTACTTC
>TRBJ1-2|12|once|TRBD1|TRBV27
CASRTGLNGYTF
TGTGCCAGCAGGACAGGGTTGAATGGCTACACCTTC
>TRBJ2-7|14|-|-|TRBV6-1
CASSEPPLNYEQYF
TGTGCCAGCAGTGAACCTCCCCTGAACTACGAGCAGTACTTC
>TRBJ2-7|14|-|TRBD2|TRBV27
CASSFRGERVEQYF
TGTGCCAGCAGTTTTCGGGGGGAGCGTGTCGAGCAGTACTTC
>TRBJ2-7|14|-|-|TRBV19
CASSTGPGVYEQYF
TGTGCCAGCAGCACCGGGCCCGGGGTCTACGAGCAGTACTTC
>TRBJ1-2|12|-|-|TRBV30
CAWSVGAFGYTF
TGTGCCTGGAGTGTGGGCGCGTTTGGCTACACCTTC
>TRBJ1-2|13|many|TRBD1|TRBV19
CATSRGQGYGYTF
TGTGCCACCAGCCGGGGACAGGGCTATGGCTACACCTTC
>TRBJ2-3|16|once|TRBD2|TRBV12-5
CASGSGLAGDVDTQYF
TGTGCTAGTGGTTCAGGACTAGCGGGAGACGTAGATACGCAGTATTTT
>TRBJ2-2|12|-|-|TRBV19
CASSETGPDLFF
TGTGCCAGTAGCGAAACAGGACCCGACCTGTTTTTT
>TRBJ1-5|14|-|-|TRBV7-8
CASSAQGGNQPQHF
TGTGCCAGCAGCGCGCAGGGAGGCAATCAGCCCCAGCATTTT
>TRBJ1-1|16|-|-|TRBV4-2
CASRSSKLGAFAEAFF
TGTGCCAGCAGAAGCTCGAAATTGGGTGCTTTCGCTGAAGCTTTCTTT
>TRBJ2-3|14|-|-|TRBV6-5
CASSYSSGAYTQYF
TGTGCCAGCAGTTACTCGTCTGGGGCATATACGCAGTATTTT
>TRBJ2-7|15|-|TRBD1|TRBV5-1
CASSRATGAVYEQYF
TGCGCCAGCAGCCGAGCGACAGGGGCCGTTTACGAGCAGTACTTC
>TRBJ1-3|14|-|-|TRBV2
CASSESGSGNTIYF
TGTGCCAGCAGTGAAAGTGGCTCTGGAAACACCATATATTTT
>TRBJ1-2|13|-|-|TRBV6-5
CASGYREGDGYTF
TGTGCCAGCGGGTACAGGGAAGGGGATGGCTACACCTTC
>TRBJ1-2|14|-|-|TRBV4-1
CASSQATANYGYTF
TGCGCCAGCAGCCAAGCGACAGCTAACTATGGCTACACCTTC
>TRBJ2-5|16|-|TRBD2|TRBV7-3
CASSSRLAGYQETQYF
TGTGCCAGCAGCTCGAGACTAGCGGGGTACCAAGAGACCCAGTACTTC
>TRBJ2-3|14|-|-|TRBV5-1
CASSLAGVIDTQYF
TGCGCCAGCAGCTTGGCCGGGGTAATTGATACGCAGTATTTT
>TRBJ1-2|14|-|-|TRBV7-8
CASSPTLVNYGYTF
TGTGCCAGCAGTCCGACTCTAGTTAACTATGGCTACACCTTC
>TRBJ2-5|15|-|TRBD1|TRBV11-1
CASSLGQGIRETQYF
TGTGCCAGCAGCTTGGGACAGGGGATTCGGGAGACCCAGTACTTC
>TRBJ2-7|14|-|TRBD2|TRBV9
CASSPGRTSGGLYF
TGTGCCAGCAGCCCCGGAAGGACTAGCGGGGGACTCTACTTC
>TRBJ1-2|15|-|TRBD1|TRBV4-3
CASSLWTGAGYGYTF
TGCGCCAGCAGCCTGTGGACAGGGGCGGGCTATGGCTACACCTTC